This T cell receptor (beta chain) was captured by sequencing in a study of shared clonotypes between healthy human individuals. The length of the CDR3 is 15 residues. Germline values: CDR1 GTSNPN, CDR2 SVGIG (reference sequence). The J segment lost 1 base and the V segment lost 4 bases, leaving 5 bases of the junction unmatched. Original analysis: ImmunoSEQ sequences covered only the junction and lacked quality scores; filtering therefore differed. The table came from immunoSEQ multiplex PCR; TCRdb's copy has only in-frame clones and leaves some out. V and J calls and clone size follow that table, whereas D and trimming were derived from the DNA. This table has some 1,900,000 clones, roughly 95% appearing once. CD45RO-negative, CCR7-selected cells formed the naive CD8 fraction, which excluded terminally differentiated effector memory CD45RA+ cells.

The genes are TRBV30 and TRBJ2-1, with 9 bases lining up with TRBD2. The clonotype was recovered from a man aged 18 to 35 in good health. The sequenced sample consisted of naive CD8+ T cells sorted from blood. CDR3 loop: CAWTSREGSYNEQFF. The DNA for the CDR3 is TGTGCCTGGACGTCGCGGGAGGGGTCCTACAATGAGCAGTTCTTC.